Below, 2 T cell receptor beta chains from the same sample are listed, as sequenced in a study of Tregs in tolerant kidney transplant recipients. The repertoire was sequenced with immunoSEQ multiplex PCR; TCRdb's copy has only in-frame clones and lacks some. The sample lists about 52,000 clones, about 91% seen once, with roughly 15% in the top ten. Mixed chimerism was transient after nonmyeloablative marrow transplants from related graft donors. This specimen was CD8+ T cells from blood (PBMCs), taken 24 months after the transplant. The receptors were sampled from a human patient who received a combined kidney and bone marrow transplant. Some T cells may have come from the graft donor.

This rearrangement joins TRBV5-1 to TRBJ2-7, with TRBD2 identical over 11 bases. CDR3 length: 15 residues. Per germline, CDR1 SGHRS and CDR2 YFSETQ. V lost 0 bases and J lost 3; bases outside the gene matches: 2. The CDR3 sequence: CASSLGLAGNYEQYF. The CDR3 bases are TGCGCCAGCAGCTTGGGACTAGCGGGGAACTACGAGCAGTACTTC.

Of note for this clone: One end of the junction fails to match germline, which may point to a read error. Other nucleotide sequences from this sample produce the same CDR3. The chain recombines TRBV5-3 with TRBJ2-7; TRBD1 matches at 9 bases. Being an ORF, TRBV5-3 has a function that is uncertain. The CDR3 is made up of 15 amino acids. The CDR3 protein is CARSSVGDRGNEQYF. CDR3 nucleotides: TGTGCCAGGAGCTCGGTGGGAGACAGGGGGAACGAGCAGTACTTC.